The next 20 T cell receptor beta chains were all read from a single sample in a study of control samples from healthy donors and cancer patients (TCRdb year 2020). The library was obtained by the immunoSEQ multiplex PCR assay. TCRdb obtained this table from immuneACCESS and retained in-frame rearrangements with V and J assigned. These tables miss some clones; where compared with another copy, unresolved V genes account for less than half of the shortfall, and the remainder is unexplained. This sample holds 15,000 to 20,000 clones; less than 90% were observed only once. The ten largest clones add up to about 33% of the sample. Sequencing used PBMCs. Source of these receptors: a man aged 55 to 69 with head and neck cancer.

V usage is TRBV19 and J usage is TRBJ2-7; TRBD1 or TRBD2 may be the D gene (5 bases each). The CDR3 is 14 residues long. Germline values: CDR1 LNHDA, CDR2 SQIVND (reference sequence). The V end lost 5 bases, the J end lost 2 bases, and 13 bases lay between the germline ends. CDR3 amino acids: CASSLGTTPYEQYF. In DNA form, the CDR3 reads TGTGCCAGTAGTCTCGGGACCACCCCCTACGAGCAGTACTTC. Drawing the rest from reference TRBV19 and TRBJ2-7, the complete variable domain is DGGITQSPKYLFRKEGQNVTLSCEQNLNHDAMYWYRQDPGQGLRLIYYSQIVNDFQKGDIAEGYSVSREKKESFPLTVTSAQKNPTAFYLCASSLGTTPYEQYFGPGTRLTVT.

The chain joins TRBV27 to TRBJ2-7; D uncertain. The CDR3 sequence is 16 residues long. Between the trimmed V and J ends, which lost 6 bases and 0 bases, there was a span of 18 bases. Germline lookup yields CDR1 MNHEY and CDR2 SMNVEV (reference sequence). CDR3 DNA sequence: TGTGCCAGCAGCAACGGGCCCAAACCCAGCTCCTACGAGCAGTACTTC. It translates to CASSNGPKPSSYEQYF.

CDR3 DNA sequence: TGTGCCAGCTCACCAGCTCCCTCCTACGAGCAGTACTTC. Translating it yields CASSPAPSYEQYF. V and J are TRBV18 and TRBJ2-7; D remains ambiguous. CDR1 is KGHSH, CDR2 LQKENI, per germline. There are 13 residues in the CDR3. Deletions cut 2 bases from V and 0 bases from J, with 5 bases between.

V and J are TRBV12-3 or TRBV12-4 and TRBJ1-1, with D perhaps TRBD1 (5 bases). The V end lost 0 bases, the J end lost 10 bases, and 6 bases lay between the germline ends. The CDR3 spans 11 residues. The CDR3 nucleotides are TGTGCCAGCAGTTTAGCGGGGGTAGCTTTCTTT. Translation: CASSLAGVAFF.

The V and J genes are TRBV3-1 (or the pseudogene TRBV3-2) and TRBJ2-1; the match to TRBD2 covers 11 bases. The junction had 4 bases not matched to a gene; V was cut back by 2 bases and J by 13 bases. CDR3 length equals 13 residues. Per the germline V gene, CDR1 is LGHDT and CDR2 is YNNKEL (reference sequence). CDR3 region: CASSQSGLADQFF. CDR3 nucleotide sequence: TGTGCCAGCAGCCAATCGGGACTAGCGGACCAGTTCTTC.

A note on this clone: Other DNA sequences in this specimen translate into the identical CDR3. V gene TRBV5-1 combines with J gene TRBJ2-3, with D perhaps matching TRBD2 (6 bases). The germline V and J ends were trimmed by 4 bases and 1 base, with 7 bases remaining between them. The germline CDR1 and CDR2 sequences are SGHRS and YFSETQ. The CDR3 length is 13 residues. Here the CDR3 DNA reads TGCGCCAGCAGCCCGGGAGGCACAGATACGCAGTATTTT. Protein product: CASSPGGTDTQYF. The variable domain in full, completed from reference TRBV5-1 and TRBJ2-3, reads KAGVTQTPRYLIKTRGQQVTLSCSPISGHRSVSWYQQTPGQGLQFLFEYFSETQRNKGNFPGRFSGRQFSNSRSEMNVSTLELGDSALYLCASSPGGTDTQYFGPGTRLTVL.

The genes are TRBV18 and TRBJ1-1; D is possibly TRBD1 (5 bases). Trimming shortened V by 1 base and J by 1 base, and 10 bases separated the two germline ends. Germline V gene data show CDR1 as KGHSH and CDR2 as LQKENI. CDR3 length: 15 residues. CDR3 in DNA: TGTGCCAGCTCACCACGGGGACTGCAGAACACTGAAGCTTTCTTT. This codes for CASSPRGLQNTEAFF.

The gene calls are TRBV15 and TRBJ1-4, with D possibly being TRBD1 (6 bases). This CDR3 is 15 amino acids long. Germline CDR1 reads LNHNV; CDR2 reads YYDKDF (reference sequence). Trimming shortened V by 0 bases and J by 3 bases, and 8 bases separated the two germline ends. DNA for the CDR3: TGTGCCACCAGCAGAGACCAGGGGTCTAATGAAAAACTGTTTTTT. This codes for CATSRDQGSNEKLFF.

This chain connects TRBV2 to TRBJ1-1; the D is unclear. Germline CDR1 and CDR2: SNHLY and FYNNEI. The germline V and J ends were trimmed by 8 bases and 2 bases, with 12 bases remaining between them. The CDR3 is 13 amino acids. CDR3 sequence: CASLKDRNTEAFF. The DNA of the CDR3 is TGTGCCAGCCTTAAGGACCGAAACACTGAAGCTTTCTTT.

The chain is built from TRBV27 and TRBJ2-7, with TRBD1 matching over 7 bases. Germline V lookup: CDR1 MNHEY, CDR2 SMNVEV (reference sequence). The CDR3 runs 14 residues. V lost 4 bases, J lost 6 bases, and 9 bases stayed unmatched. The CDR3 bases are TGTGCCAGCAGTTCTTACAGGGGAAAGGGCGAGCAGTACTTC. Translated: CASSSYRGKGEQYF.

The rearrangement links TRBV24-1 to TRBJ2-2; no definite D call. Germline values: CDR1 KGHDR, CDR2 SFDVKD. The V end lost 4 bases, the J end lost 7 bases, and 6 bases lay between the germline ends. This CDR3 comprises 12 residues. The CDR3 here is CATSESYGELFF. The CDR3 DNA reads as TGTGCCACCAGTGAATCCTACGGGGAGCTGTTTTTT.

The chain employs TRBV18 and TRBJ2-5, with 9 nucleotides matching TRBD2. The CDR3 loop spans 15 amino acids. Unmatched junction bases numbered 4, after V lost 4 bases and J lost 1 base. Germline values: CDR1 KGHSH, CDR2 LQKENI. The CDR3 protein is CASSLIAGAQETQYF. CDR3 coding DNA: TGTGCCAGCTCACTCATAGCGGGGGCCCAAGAGACCCAGTACTTC.

The chain has TRBV5-1 and TRBJ2-2; 12 nucleotides line up with TRBD1. Trimming at V came to 4 bases and at J to 6 bases, leaving 13 bases not matched to a gene. The CDR3 is 18 residues long. The germline gives CDR1 SGHRS, CDR2 YFSETQ. The CDR3 sequence: CASSPGTGGPLGSGELFF. CDR3 DNA: TGCGCCAGCAGCCCCGGGACAGGGGGCCCGTTAGGTTCCGGGGAGCTGTTTTTT.

The gene calls are TRBV6-2 or TRBV6-3 and TRBJ1-4, with 7 bases identical to TRBD1. The V segment lost 3 bases and the J segment 5 bases; nucleotides outside the gene matches: 6. CDR1 MNHEY and CDR2 SVGEGT come from the germline V gene. The CDR3 runs to 15 residues. CDR3 DNA sequence: TGTGCCAGCAGTTATTCCGGGACAGCGAATGAAAAACTGTTTTTT. Its translation is CASSYSGTANEKLFF.

The chain employs TRBV19 and TRBJ2-3; D is perhaps TRBD1 (6 bases). This CDR3 comprises 14 residues. Germline V gene sequence: CDR1 LNHDA, CDR2 SQIVND (reference sequence). V gave up 5 bases and J gave up 5 bases, with 14 bases separating them. The CDR3 coding sequence is TGTGCCAGTAGTCCAGGTGGCAGGGGAGATACGCAGTATTTT. Residues: CASSPGGRGDTQYF.

The CDR3 sequence: CTSSRLNKQGRQPQHF. In nucleotides, the CDR3 is TGCACCAGCAGCCGTCTCAACAAACAGGGTCGTCAGCCCCAGCATTTT. This chain connects TRBV1 to TRBJ1-5; the table assigns TRBD1, which was not confirmed against the DNA. TRBV1 is an annotated pseudogene. This CDR3 has 16 amino acids.

This sequence joins TRBV27 and TRBJ1-5; D uncertain. Trimming pared 8 bases from V and 1 base from J, leaving 15 bases between. Per the germline V gene, CDR1 is MNHEY and CDR2 is SMNVEV (reference sequence). This CDR3 is 15 amino acids long. CDR3 coding DNA: TGTGCCAGCTGCCCTGCGGGAGGGAGCAATCAGCCCCAGCATTTT. It yields the protein CASCPAGGSNQPQHF.

This clone was recorded only once. The V and J genes are TRBV2 and TRBJ2-2, with 7 bases lining up with TRBD2. With 10 bases clipped from V and 4 bases from J, the junction kept 12 bases outside the gene matches. CDR3 length: 15 residues. Germline V lookup: CDR1 SNHLY, CDR2 FYNNEI. This CDR3 reads CATSGTKVPTGELFF. CDR3 nucleotides: TGTGCCACCTCCGGGACTAAGGTTCCCACCGGGGAGCTGTTTTTT. The whole variable domain, remainder taken from reference TRBV2 and TRBJ2-2, is EPEVTQTPSHQVTQMGQEVILRCVPISNHLYFYWYRQILGQKVEFLVSFYNNEISEKSEIFDDQFSVERPDGSNFTLKIRSTKLEDSAMYFCATSGTKVPTGELFFGEGSRLTVL.

This clone appeared a few times. The rearrangement uses TRBV6-1 and TRBJ2-2, with 10 bases lining up with TRBD2. The CDR3 has 16 amino acids. V shed 1 base and J 6 bases; nucleotides not matched to a gene: 5. Germline CDR1 is MNHNS and CDR2 is SASEGT. CDR3 protein: CASSEEAGGSAGELFF. In DNA, the CDR3 is TGTGCCAGCAGTGAAGAAGCGGGGGGGTCTGCCGGGGAGCTGTTTTTT.

This clone occurred once. CDR3 sequence reads: CASSDSSRATEAFF. As DNA, the CDR3 is TGTGCCAGCAGTGACTCGTCCAGGGCAACTGAAGCTTTCTTT. The chain employs TRBV6-4 and TRBJ1-1, with a weak D call TRBD1 (5 bases). V dropped 0 bases and J dropped 5 bases, with 10 bases sitting between them. Germline V gene sequence: CDR1 MRHNA, CDR2 SNTAGT. The CDR3 is 14 residues long.